This T cell receptor (beta chain) was identified during a study of blood T cell repertoires in COVID-19. Study information: Samples of COVID-19 (acute and convalescent) were obtained from the United States, Italy and Spain.

The CDR3 totals 19 residues. V lost 0 bases to trimming and J lost 1 base; unmatched junction nucleotides: 12. Germline values: CDR1 ENHRY, CDR2 SYGVKD. Seattle participants joined during active infection and were tracked over time. Original handling: Scientists estimated how many nucleated cells there were by amplifying reference gene primers. Using immunoSEQ multiplex PCR, the repertoire was profiled, and TCRdb retains in-frame clones only, with some absent. The D gene and trimming were derived from the DNA, and the V and J assignments and clone size from that table. This table has some 140,000 clones, about 85% appearing once.

This receptor was obtained from a man in his 60s with COVID-19, enrolled during active disease. V gene TRBV10-3 combines with J gene TRBJ2-1; TRBD2 matches 7 bases. The sequenced sample consisted of peripheral blood. DNA for the CDR3: TGTGCCATCAGTGAGTCGATAGGTCGGGGGGACGGTTCCTACAATGAGCAGTTCTTC. This encodes CAISESIGRGDGSYNEQFF.